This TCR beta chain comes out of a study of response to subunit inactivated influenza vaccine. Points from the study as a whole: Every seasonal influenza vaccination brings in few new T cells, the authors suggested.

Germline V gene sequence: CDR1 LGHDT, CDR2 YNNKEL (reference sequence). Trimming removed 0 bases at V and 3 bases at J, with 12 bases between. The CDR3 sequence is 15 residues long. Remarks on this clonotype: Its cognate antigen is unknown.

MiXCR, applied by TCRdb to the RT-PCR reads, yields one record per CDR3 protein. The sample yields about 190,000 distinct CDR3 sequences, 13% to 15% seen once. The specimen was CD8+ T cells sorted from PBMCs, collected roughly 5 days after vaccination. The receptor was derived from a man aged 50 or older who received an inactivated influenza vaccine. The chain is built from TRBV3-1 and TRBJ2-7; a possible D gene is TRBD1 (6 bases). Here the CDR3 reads CASSQDLGQSYEQYF. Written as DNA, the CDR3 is TGTGCCAGCAGCCAAGACCTAGGACAGAGCTACGAGCAGTACTTC.